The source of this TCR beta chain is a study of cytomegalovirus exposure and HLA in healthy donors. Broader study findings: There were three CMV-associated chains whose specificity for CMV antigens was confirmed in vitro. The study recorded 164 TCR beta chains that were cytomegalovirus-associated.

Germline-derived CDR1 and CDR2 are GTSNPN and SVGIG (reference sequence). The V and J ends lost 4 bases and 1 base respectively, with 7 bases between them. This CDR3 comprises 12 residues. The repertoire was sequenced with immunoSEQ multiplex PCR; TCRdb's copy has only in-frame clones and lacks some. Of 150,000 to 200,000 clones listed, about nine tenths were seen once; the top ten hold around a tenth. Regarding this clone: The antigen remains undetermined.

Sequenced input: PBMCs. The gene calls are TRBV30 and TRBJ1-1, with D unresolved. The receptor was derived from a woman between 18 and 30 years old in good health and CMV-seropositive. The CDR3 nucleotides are TGTGCCTGGAAATCAGAGAACACTGAAGCTTTCTTT. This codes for CAWKSENTEAFF.